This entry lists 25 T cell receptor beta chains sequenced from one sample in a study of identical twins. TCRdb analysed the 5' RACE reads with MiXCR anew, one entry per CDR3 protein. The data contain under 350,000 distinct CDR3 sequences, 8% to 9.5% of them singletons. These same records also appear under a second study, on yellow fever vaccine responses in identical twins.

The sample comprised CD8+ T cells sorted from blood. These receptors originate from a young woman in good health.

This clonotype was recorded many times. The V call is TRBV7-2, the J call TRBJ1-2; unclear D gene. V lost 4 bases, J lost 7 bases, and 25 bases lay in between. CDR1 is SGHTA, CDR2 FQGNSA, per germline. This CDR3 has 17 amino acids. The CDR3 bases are TGTGCCAGCAGCTCCCTGCCCAGGAACCCCGGGAATTTTGGCTACACCTTC. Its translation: CASSSLPRNPGNFGYTF. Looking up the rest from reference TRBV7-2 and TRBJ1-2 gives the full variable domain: GAGVSQSPSNKVTEKGKDVELRCDPISGHTALYWYRQSLGQGLEFLIYFQGNSAPDKSGLPSDRFSAERTGGSVSTLTIQRTQQEDSAVYLCASSSLPRNPGNFGYTFGSGTRLTVV.

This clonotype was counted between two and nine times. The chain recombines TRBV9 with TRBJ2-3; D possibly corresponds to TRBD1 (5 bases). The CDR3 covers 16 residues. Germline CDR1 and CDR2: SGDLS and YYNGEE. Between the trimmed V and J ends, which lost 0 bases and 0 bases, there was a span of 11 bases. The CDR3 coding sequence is TGTGCCAGCAGCGTAGCTGACAGCCCTAGCACAGATACGCAGTATTTT. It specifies CASSVADSPSTDTQYF.

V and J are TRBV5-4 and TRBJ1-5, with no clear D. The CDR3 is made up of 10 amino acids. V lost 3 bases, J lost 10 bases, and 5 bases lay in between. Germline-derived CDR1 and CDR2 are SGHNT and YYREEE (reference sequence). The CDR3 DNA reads TGTGCCAGCAGCTCAGTACCCCAGCATTTT. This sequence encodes CASSSVPQHF.

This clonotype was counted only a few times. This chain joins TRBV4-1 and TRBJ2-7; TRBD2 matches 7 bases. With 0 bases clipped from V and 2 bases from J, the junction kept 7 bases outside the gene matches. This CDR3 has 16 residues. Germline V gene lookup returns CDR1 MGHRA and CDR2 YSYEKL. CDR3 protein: CASSQDLAGDTYEQYF. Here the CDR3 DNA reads TGCGCCAGCAGCCAAGACTTAGCGGGCGACACCTACGAGCAGTACTTC.

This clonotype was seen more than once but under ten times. The CDR3 is CASSWGDKNIQYF. The CDR3 bases are TGTGCCAGCAGCTGGGGGGACAAAAACATTCAGTACTTC. The chain combines TRBV7-2 with TRBJ2-4; D might be TRBD2 (6 bases). V lost 4 bases and J 3 bases, leaving 7 bases between the germline ends. This CDR3 comprises 13 residues. Germline CDR1 reads SGHTA; CDR2 reads FQGNSA.

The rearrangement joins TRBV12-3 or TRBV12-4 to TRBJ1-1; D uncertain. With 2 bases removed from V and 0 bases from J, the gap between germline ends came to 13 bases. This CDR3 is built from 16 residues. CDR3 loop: CASSLIIERMNTEAFF. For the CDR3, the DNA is TGTGCCAGCAGTTTAATTATCGAGAGAATGAACACTGAAGCTTTCTTT.

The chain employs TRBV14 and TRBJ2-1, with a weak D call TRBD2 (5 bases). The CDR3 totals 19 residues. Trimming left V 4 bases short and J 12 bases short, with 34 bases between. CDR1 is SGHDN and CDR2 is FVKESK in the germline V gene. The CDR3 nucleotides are TGTGCCAGCAGCCGACACCTCGAGGGTCCAGAAAAAATTTTTATGGCGCAGTTCTTC. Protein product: CASSRHLEGPEKIFMAQFF.

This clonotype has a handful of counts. CDR3 DNA: TGTGCCAGCAGCGCATCGGGCTATTCCTACGAGCAGTACTTC. It yields the protein CASSASGYSYEQYF. This rearrangement joins TRBV7-3 to TRBJ2-7; D gene unclear. The CDR3 consists of 14 residues. V was pared by 5 bases and J by 1 base, with 12 bases between. Per germline, CDR1 SGHTA and CDR2 FQGTGA.

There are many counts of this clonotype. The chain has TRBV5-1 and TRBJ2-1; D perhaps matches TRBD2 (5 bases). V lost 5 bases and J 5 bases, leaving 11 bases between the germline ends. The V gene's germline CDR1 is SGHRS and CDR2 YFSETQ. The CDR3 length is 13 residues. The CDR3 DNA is TGCGCCAGCAGGCCCGGGAATAACAATGAGCAGTTCTTC. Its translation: CASRPGNNNEQFF.

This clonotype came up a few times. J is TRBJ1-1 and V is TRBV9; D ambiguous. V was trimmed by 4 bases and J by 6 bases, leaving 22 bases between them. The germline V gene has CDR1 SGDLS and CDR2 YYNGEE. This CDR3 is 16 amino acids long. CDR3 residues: CASSQNHLRAIPEAFF. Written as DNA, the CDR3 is TGTGCCAGCAGCCAAAATCACTTAAGGGCGATCCCTGAAGCTTTCTTT. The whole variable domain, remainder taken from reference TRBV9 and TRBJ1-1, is DSGVTQTPKHLITATGQRVTLRCSPRSGDLSVYWYQQSLDQGLQFLIQYYNGEERAKGNILERFSAQQFPDLHSELNLSSLELGDSALYFCASSQNHLRAIPEAFFGQGTRLTVV.

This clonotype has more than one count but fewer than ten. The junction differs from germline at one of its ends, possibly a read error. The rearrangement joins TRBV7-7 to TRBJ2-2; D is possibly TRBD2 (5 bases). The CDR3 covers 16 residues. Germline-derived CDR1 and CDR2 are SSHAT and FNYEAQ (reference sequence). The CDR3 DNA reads TGTGCTAGCAGCTCAGTTCCGGGGTGGAACACCGGGGAGCTGTTTTTT. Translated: CASSSVPGWNTGELFF.

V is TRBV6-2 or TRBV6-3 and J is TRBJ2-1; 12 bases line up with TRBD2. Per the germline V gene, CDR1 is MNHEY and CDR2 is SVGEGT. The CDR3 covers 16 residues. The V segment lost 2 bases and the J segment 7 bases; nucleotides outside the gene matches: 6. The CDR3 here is CASSYPASGGANEQFF. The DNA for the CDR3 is TGTGCCAGCAGTTACCCCGCTAGCGGGGGGGCGAATGAGCAGTTCTTC.

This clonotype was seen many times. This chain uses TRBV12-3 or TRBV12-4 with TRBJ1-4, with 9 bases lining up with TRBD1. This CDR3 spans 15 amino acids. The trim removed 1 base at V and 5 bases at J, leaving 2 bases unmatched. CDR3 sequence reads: CASSLEGQGNEKLFF. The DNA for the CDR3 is TGTGCCAGCAGTTTAGAAGGACAGGGGAATGAAAAACTGTTTTTT.

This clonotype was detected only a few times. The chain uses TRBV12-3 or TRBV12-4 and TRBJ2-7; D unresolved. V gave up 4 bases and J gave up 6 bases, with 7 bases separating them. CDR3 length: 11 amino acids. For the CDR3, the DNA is TGTGCCAGCAGTTCTGGAAGCGAGCAGTACTTC. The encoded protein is CASSSGSEQYF.

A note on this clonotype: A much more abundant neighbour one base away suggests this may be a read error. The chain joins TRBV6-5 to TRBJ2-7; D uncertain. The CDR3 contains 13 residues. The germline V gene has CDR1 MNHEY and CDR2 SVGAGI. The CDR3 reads CTSSYAASYEQYF. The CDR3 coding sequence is TGTACCAGCAGTTACGCCGCCTCCTACGAGCAGTACTTC.

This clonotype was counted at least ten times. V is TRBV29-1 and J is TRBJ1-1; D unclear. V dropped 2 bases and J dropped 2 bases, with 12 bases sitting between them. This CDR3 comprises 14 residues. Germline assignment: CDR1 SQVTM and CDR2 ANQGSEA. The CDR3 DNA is TGCAGCGTTGAACCCGCGACGGTAAACACTGAAGCTTTCTTT. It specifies CSVEPATVNTEAFF.

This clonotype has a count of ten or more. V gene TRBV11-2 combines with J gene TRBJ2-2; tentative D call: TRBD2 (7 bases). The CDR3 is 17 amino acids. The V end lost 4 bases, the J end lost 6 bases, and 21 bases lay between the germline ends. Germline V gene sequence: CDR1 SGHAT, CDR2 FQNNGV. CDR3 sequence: CASSSSTEGGFPGELFF. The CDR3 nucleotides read TGTGCCAGCAGCTCCTCGACGGAGGGGGGGTTTCCCGGGGAGCTGTTTTTT.

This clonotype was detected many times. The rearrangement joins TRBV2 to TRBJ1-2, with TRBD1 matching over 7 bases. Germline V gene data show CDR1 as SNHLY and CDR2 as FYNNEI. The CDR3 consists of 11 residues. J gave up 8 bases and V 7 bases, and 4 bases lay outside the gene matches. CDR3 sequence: CASIDRDGYTF. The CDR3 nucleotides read TGTGCCAGCATTGACAGGGACGGCTACACCTTC. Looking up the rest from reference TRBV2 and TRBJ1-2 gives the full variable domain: EPEVTQTPSHQVTQMGQEVILRCVPISNHLYFYWYRQILGQKVEFLVSFYNNEISEKSEIFDDQFSVERPDGSNFTLKIRSTKLEDSAMYFCASIDRDGYTFGSGTRLTVV.

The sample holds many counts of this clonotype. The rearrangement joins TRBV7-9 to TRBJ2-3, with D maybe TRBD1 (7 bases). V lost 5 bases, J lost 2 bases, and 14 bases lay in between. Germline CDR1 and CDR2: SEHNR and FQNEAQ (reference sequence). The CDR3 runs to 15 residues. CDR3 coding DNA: TGTGCCAGCAGCGTGGCGGGACAGCCCACAGATACGCAGTATTTT. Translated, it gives CASSVAGQPTDTQYF.

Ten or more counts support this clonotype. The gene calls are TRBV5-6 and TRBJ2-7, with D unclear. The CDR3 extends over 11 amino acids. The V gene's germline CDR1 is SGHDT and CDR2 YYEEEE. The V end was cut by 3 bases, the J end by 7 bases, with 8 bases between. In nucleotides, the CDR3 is TGTGCCAGCAGCTGGGGTGGGGAGCAGTACTTC. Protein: CASSWGGEQYF.

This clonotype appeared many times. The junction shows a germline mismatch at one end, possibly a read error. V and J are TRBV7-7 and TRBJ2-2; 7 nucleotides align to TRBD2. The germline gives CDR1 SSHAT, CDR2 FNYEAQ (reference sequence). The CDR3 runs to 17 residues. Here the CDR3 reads CASSGNPVGIHTGELFF. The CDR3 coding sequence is TGTGCTAGCAGCGGGAACCCGGTCGGCATCCACACCGGGGAGCTGTTTTTT.

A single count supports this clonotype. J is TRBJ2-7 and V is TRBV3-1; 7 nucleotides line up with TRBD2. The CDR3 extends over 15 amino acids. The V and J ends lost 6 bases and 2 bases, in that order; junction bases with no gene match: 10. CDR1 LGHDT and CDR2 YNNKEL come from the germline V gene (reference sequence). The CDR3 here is CASRTSASPAYEQYF. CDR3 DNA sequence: TGTGCCAGCAGAACTAGCGCGAGTCCTGCCTACGAGCAGTACTTC.

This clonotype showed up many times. The CDR3 bases are TGTGCCATCAGTGAACTCGGACAGGGATCGAATGAAAAACTGTTTTTT. This translates into CAISELGQGSNEKLFF. The chain carries TRBV10-3 and TRBJ1-4, with 8 nucleotides matching TRBD1. Unmatched junction bases numbered 8, after V lost 3 bases and J lost 5 bases. This CDR3 spans 16 amino acids. Germline V lookup: CDR1 ENHRY, CDR2 SYGVKD.

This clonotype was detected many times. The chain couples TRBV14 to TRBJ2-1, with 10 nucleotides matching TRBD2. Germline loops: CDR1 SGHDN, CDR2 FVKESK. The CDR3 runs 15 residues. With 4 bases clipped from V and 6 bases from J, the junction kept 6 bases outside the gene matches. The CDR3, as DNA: TGTGCCAGCAGCCCAGCTAGCGGGAGTTTCAATGAGCAGTTCTTC. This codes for CASSPASGSFNEQFF.

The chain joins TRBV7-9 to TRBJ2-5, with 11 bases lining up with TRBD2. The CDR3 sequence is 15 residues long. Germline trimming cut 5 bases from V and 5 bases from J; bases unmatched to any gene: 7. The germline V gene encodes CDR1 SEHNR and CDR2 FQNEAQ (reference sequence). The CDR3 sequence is CASSPQTSGDETQYF. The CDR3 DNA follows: TGTGCCAGCAGCCCCCAGACTAGCGGGGATGAGACCCAGTACTTC.